The 16 T cell receptor beta chains below come from one sample, sequenced in a study of technical replicates of blood from several donors. The repertoire was sequenced with immunoSEQ multiplex PCR; TCRdb's copy has only in-frame clones and lacks some. The data show about 59,000 clones, around 93% seen once. Sequenced sample: PBMCs. The receptor set was obtained from a human donor in good health. Some clones in this sample may be carry-over from other donors' samples.

The chain couples TRBV13 to TRBJ2-1; perhaps TRBD2 as D (5 bases). This CDR3 contains 14 residues. V dropped 5 bases and J dropped 2 bases, with 10 bases sitting between them. In germline, CDR1 is PRHDT, CDR2 FYEKMQ (reference sequence). CDR3 protein: CASSPPGAYNEQFF. Written as DNA, the CDR3 is TGTGCCAGCAGCCCCCCCGGGGCCTACAATGAGCAGTTCTTC.

This chain links TRBV6-5 with TRBJ2-7, with a weak D call TRBD2 (6 bases). Trimming stripped 6 bases from V and 0 bases from J, with 12 bases between. The germline V gene has CDR1 MNHEY and CDR2 SVGAGI. The length of the CDR3 is 14 residues. The CDR3 DNA follows: TGTGCCAGCAGAGTCCGGAGGGCCTCCTACGAGCAGTACTTC. Its translation is CASRVRRASYEQYF.

The genes are TRBV11-2 and TRBJ1-2; D possibly corresponds to TRBD1 (6 bases). Germline CDR1 reads SGHAT; CDR2 reads FQNNGV. The CDR3 runs to 14 residues. With 1 base removed from V and 7 bases from J, the gap between germline ends came to 13 bases. Here the CDR3 DNA reads TGTGCCAGCAGCTTAGCTGGACAGCCATCTGGCTACACCTTC. It yields the protein CASSLAGQPSGYTF.

The gene calls are TRBV5-8 and TRBJ2-1, with 8 positions matching TRBD2. Per germline, CDR1 SGHTS and CDR2 YDEGEE. Trimming at V came to 0 bases and at J to 7 bases, leaving 9 bases not matched to a gene. There are 16 residues in the CDR3. The CDR3 sequence: CASSLGRGEALNEQFF. The CDR3 DNA reads TGTGCCAGCAGCTTGGGGCGGGGGGAAGCCCTAAATGAGCAGTTCTTC.

The chain has TRBV10-3 and TRBJ2-1; D remains unclear. V lost 2 bases to trimming and J lost 6 bases, with 8 bases between them. Germline assignment: CDR1 ENHRY and CDR2 SYGVKD. This CDR3 comprises 13 residues. The CDR3 region is CAISERLANEQFF. DNA for the CDR3: TGTGCCATCAGTGAGAGACTGGCCAATGAGCAGTTCTTC.

The chain carries TRBV19 and TRBJ1-1, with TRBD1 matching over 11 bases. Unmatched junction bases numbered 5, after V lost 7 bases and J lost 4 bases. The germline CDR1 and CDR2 sequences are LNHDA and SQIVND (reference sequence). The CDR3 is 14 amino acids. The DNA for the CDR3 is TGTGCCAGTACCTGGACAGGGGGCACCACTGAAGCTTTCTTT. The encoded protein is CASTWTGGTTEAFF.

The V call is TRBV7-2, the J call TRBJ2-7; 11 bases are shared with TRBD2. Germline CDR1 SGHTA, CDR2 FQGNSA. The CDR3 totals 15 residues. V dropped 5 bases and J dropped 4; count of bases not matched to a gene: 7. CDR3 residues: CASSPSGTSGYEQYF. Here the CDR3 DNA reads TGTGCCAGCAGCCCCTCCGGGACTAGCGGATACGAGCAGTACTTC.

This sequence joins TRBV7-9 and TRBJ2-7; 8 nucleotides match TRBD2. Germline trimming cut 5 bases from V and 1 base from J; bases unmatched to any gene: 4. CDR3 length: 14 amino acids. Per the germline V gene, CDR1 is SEHNR and CDR2 is FQNEAQ (reference sequence). CDR3: CASSVTSVSYEQYF. The CDR3 DNA reads as TGTGCCAGCAGCGTGACTAGCGTATCCTACGAGCAGTACTTC. The variable domain in full, completed from reference TRBV7-9 and TRBJ2-7, reads DTGVSQNPRHKITKRGQNVTFRCDPISEHNRLYWYRQTLGQGPEFLTYFQNEAQLEKSRLLSDRFSAERPKGSFSTLEIQRTEQGDSAMYLCASSVTSVSYEQYFGPGTRLTVT.

DNA of the CDR3: TGTGCCAGCAGAGGGAGCTCCTATAATTCACCCCTCCACTTT. This translates into CASRGSSYNSPLHF. V is TRBV2 and J is TRBJ1-6; no definite D call. Germline CDR1 reads SNHLY; CDR2 reads FYNNEI. The ends were cut back, 6 bases at V and 0 bases at J, with 6 bases in the middle. This CDR3 contains 14 residues. The full variable domain, its missing parts supplied by reference TRBV2 and TRBJ1-6, is EPEVTQTPSHQVTQMGQEVILRCVPISNHLYFYWYRQILGQKVEFLVSFYNNEISEKSEIFDDQFSVERPDGSNFTLKIRSTKLEDSAMYFCASRGSSYNSPLHFGNGTRLTVT.

This chain uses TRBV9 with TRBJ1-3, with a tentative D call TRBD1 (5 bases). This CDR3 has 16 residues. The V end was cut by 0 bases, the J end by 0 bases, with 10 bases between. Germline V gene lookup returns CDR1 SGDLS and CDR2 YYNGEE. CDR3 sequence (DNA): TGTGCCAGCAGCGTAGGGGGCAGCACCTCTGGAAACACCATATATTTT. Amino acids: CASSVGGSTSGNTIYF.

This rearrangement joins TRBV5-4 to TRBJ2-1, with 7 positions matching TRBD2. The CDR3 is 15 amino acids. CDR1 and CDR2 from the germline V gene are SGHNT and YYREEE (reference sequence). Germline trimming cut 5 bases from V and 2 bases from J; bases unmatched to any gene: 7. The CDR3 nucleotides read TGTGCCAGCAGGCGGGCGGGAGCCACCTACAATGAGCAGTTCTTC. It specifies CASRRAGATYNEQFF.

The chain links TRBV5-8 to TRBJ2-5; 9 positions agree with TRBD2. The CDR3 has 14 residues. V lost 2 bases and J lost 5; bases outside the gene matches: 4. The germline gives CDR1 SGHTS, CDR2 YDEGEE. The DNA for the CDR3 is TGTGCCAGCAGCTTTCGAAGCGGGGGGGAGACCCAGTACTTC. It translates to CASSFRSGGETQYF.

This chain links TRBV6-5 with TRBJ2-1; D remains unclear. V lost 2 bases and J lost 6, with 8 bases in between. The CDR3 runs 13 residues. Germline CDR1 and CDR2: MNHEY and SVGAGI. CDR3 nucleotides: TGTGCCAGCAGTTACGGCTTGGCCAATGAGCAGTTCTTC. This codes for CASSYGLANEQFF.

The chain couples TRBV11-3 to TRBJ2-7; possibly TRBD1 for D (6 bases). V was shortened by 4 bases and J by 8 bases, with 12 bases between the two germline ends. The V gene's germline CDR1 is SGHNT and CDR2 YENEEA. This CDR3 is built from 12 residues. CDR3 sequence (DNA): TGTGCCAGCAGCTCATCGTGGGGGCAGCAGTACTTC. Translating it yields CASSSSWGQQYF. Combining the CDR3 with reference TRBV11-3 and TRBJ2-7 gives the whole variable domain EAGVVQSPRYKIIEKKQPVAFWCNPISGHNTLYWYLQNLGQGPELLIRYENEEAVDDSQLPKDRFSAERLKGVDSTLKIQPAELGDSAVYLCASSSSWGQQYFGPGTRLTVT.

V is TRBV4-1 and J is TRBJ2-7; 8 bases are shared with TRBD1. The CDR3 loop spans 15 amino acids. Germline lookup yields CDR1 MGHRA and CDR2 YSYEKL. The trim removed 6 bases at V and 2 bases at J, leaving 9 bases unmatched. The CDR3 protein is CASRLYGTGTYEQYF. The DNA for the CDR3 is TGCGCCAGCAGACTATACGGGACAGGAACCTACGAGCAGTACTTC.

The chain employs TRBV7-9 and TRBJ1-5, with TRBD1 matching over 8 bases. The germline V gene has CDR1 SEHNR and CDR2 FQNEAQ (reference sequence). V shed 1 base and J 2 bases; nucleotides not matched to a gene: 10. The CDR3 extends over 18 amino acids. The CDR3 coding sequence is TGTGCCAGCAGCTTAGAGCGCAGGGGGCATTTGGGCAATCAGCCCCAGCATTTT. Translating gives CASSLERRGHLGNQPQHF.